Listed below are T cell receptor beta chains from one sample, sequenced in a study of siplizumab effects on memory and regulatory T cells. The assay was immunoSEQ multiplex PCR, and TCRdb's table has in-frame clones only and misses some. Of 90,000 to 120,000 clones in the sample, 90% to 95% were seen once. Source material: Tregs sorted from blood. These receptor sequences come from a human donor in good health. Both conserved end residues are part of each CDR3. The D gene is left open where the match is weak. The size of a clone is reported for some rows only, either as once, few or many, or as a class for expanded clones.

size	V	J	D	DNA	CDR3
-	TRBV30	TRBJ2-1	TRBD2	TGTGCCTGGGCGGGAGTTAACAATGAGCAGTTCTTC	CAWAGVNNEQFF
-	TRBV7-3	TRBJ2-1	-	TGTGCCAGCAGCTCAGTCCCTTGGCGGGACCGGGATGAGCAGTTCTTC	CASSSVPWRDRDEQFF
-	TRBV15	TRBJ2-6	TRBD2	TGTGCCACCAGCAGAGCGCCGCCCGGGGGGGCTGGGGCCAACGTCCTGACTTTC	CATSRAPPGGAGANVLTF
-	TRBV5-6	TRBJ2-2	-	TGTGCCAGCAGGCCTACAAGGGGCACCGGGGAGCTGTTTTTT	CASRPTRGTGELFF
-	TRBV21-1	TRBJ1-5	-	TGTGCCAGCGGGACAGGGCATCAGCCCCAGCATTTT	CASGTGHQPQHF
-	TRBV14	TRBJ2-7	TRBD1	TGTGCCAGCAGCCAACGGGACAGGGGGCTCGAGCAGTACTTC	CASSQRDRGLEQYF
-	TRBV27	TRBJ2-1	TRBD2	TGTGCCAGCAGTCCCGCTAGCGGGAGAGCCTCGGGTGAGCAGTTCTTC	CASSPASGRASGEQFF
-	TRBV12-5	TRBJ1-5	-	TGTGCTAGTGGCCTCCAGGGAAGACCGCCGAATCAGCCCCAGCATTTT	CASGLQGRPPNQPQHF
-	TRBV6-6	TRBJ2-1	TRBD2	TGTGCCAGCAACCCCAGCGGGAGATCGAATGAGCAGTTCTTC	CASNPSGRSNEQFF
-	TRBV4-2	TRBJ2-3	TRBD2	TGTGCCAGCAGCCAAGATGTACTAGCGGGAGCTGATACGCAGTATTTT	CASSQDVLAGADTQYF
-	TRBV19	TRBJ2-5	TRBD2	TGTGCCAGTAGTACTAGCGGGAGGCTCGAAGAGACCCAGTACTTC	CASSTSGRLEETQYF
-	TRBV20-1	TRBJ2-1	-	TGCAGTGCCAGGACCAAATGGGAGCAGTTCTTC	CSARTKWEQFF
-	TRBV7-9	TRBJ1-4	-	TGTGCCAGCAGCTCCGGACCGGGACCGGAGGGCCGAAAACTGTTTTTT	CASSSGPGPEGRKLFF
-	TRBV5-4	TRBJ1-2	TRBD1	TGTGCCAGCAGCTTCGCAGGGGGCTTGGACTATGGCTACACCTTC	CASSFAGGLDYGYTF
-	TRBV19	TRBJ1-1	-	TGTGCCAGTGGGGAGGGGTGGTCTGAAGCTTTCTTT	CASGEGWSEAFF
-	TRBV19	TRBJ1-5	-	TGTGCCAGTAGTATTTACAAGTCCCATCAGCCCCAGCATTTT	CASSIYKSHQPQHF
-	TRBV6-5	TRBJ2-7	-	TGTGCCAGCAGTCGGGGCTTGGGAGAGCAGTACTTC	CASSRGLGEQYF
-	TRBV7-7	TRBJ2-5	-	TGTGCCAGCAGCACCTTGGGGGTGGGGGAGACCCAGTACTTC	CASSTLGVGETQYF
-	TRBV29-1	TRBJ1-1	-	TGCAGCGTTTCGCGAGGATCATTTCGGGACACTGAAGCTTTCTTT	CSVSRGSFRDTEAFF
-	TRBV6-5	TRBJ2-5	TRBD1	TGTGCCAGCAGTCCGACAGGGCCCGAGACCCAGTACTTC	CASSPTGPETQYF
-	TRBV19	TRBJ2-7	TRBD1	TGTGCCAGTAGCGCCGGGACAGGGGGCGGCGAGCAGTACTTC	CASSAGTGGGEQYF
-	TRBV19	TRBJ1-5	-	TGTGCCAGTAGTTTAGGACTAGTTGTCTCCCAGCCCCAGCATTTT	CASSLGLVVSQPQHF
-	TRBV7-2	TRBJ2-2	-	TGTGCCAGCACCTTATGGAACACCGGGGAGCTGTTTTTT	CASTLWNTGELFF
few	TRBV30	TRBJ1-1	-	TGTGCCTGGGGCCGGGATCAAGCTTTCTTT	CAWGRDQAFF
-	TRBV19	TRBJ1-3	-	TGTGCCAGTAGTATTACAGGGAGGTGGTCTGGAAACACCATATATTTT	CASSITGRWSGNTIYF
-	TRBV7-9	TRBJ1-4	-	TGTGCCAGCAGATCACGAGGAGGGGAAAAACTGTTTTTT	CASRSRGGEKLFF
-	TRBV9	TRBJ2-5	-	TGTGCCAGCAGCGCAATCCCATACGGTAGGGGAAGAGGGACCCAGTACTTC	CASSAIPYGRGRGTQYF
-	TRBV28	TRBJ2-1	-	TGTGCCAGCAGCCAGATAGCCTCGGGGTACAATGAGCAGTTCTTC	CASSQIASGYNEQFF
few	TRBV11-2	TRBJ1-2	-	TGTGCCAGCAGCTTAGATAGTCGGAACTATGGCTACACCTTC	CASSLDSRNYGYTF
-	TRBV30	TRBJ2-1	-	TGTGCCTGGAGTTTTAGCTTTGGAGCCGAGCAGTTCTTC	CAWSFSFGAEQFF
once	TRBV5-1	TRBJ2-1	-	TGCGCCAGCAGCTTGGTATTAGGGCTGACAGCCTACAATGAGCAGTTCTTC	CASSLVLGLTAYNEQFF
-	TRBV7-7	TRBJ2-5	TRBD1	TGTGCCAGCAGCAGAAAAAGGGACAGCCAAGAGACCCAGTACTTC	CASSRKRDSQETQYF
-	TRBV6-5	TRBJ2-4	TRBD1	TGTGCCAGCAGCCAACCGGGACAGATAAACATTCAGTACTTC	CASSQPGQINIQYF
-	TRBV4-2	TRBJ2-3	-	TGTGCCAGCAGCCAATTAGATACGCAGTATTTT	CASSQLDTQYF
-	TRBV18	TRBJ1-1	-	TGTGCCAGCTCATTCTACCGGGACAACAAGAACACTGAAGCTTTCTTT	CASSFYRDNKNTEAFF
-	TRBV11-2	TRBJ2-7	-	TGTGCCAGCAGCCGTACCCTAGGGACCTACGAGCAGTACTTC	CASSRTLGTYEQYF
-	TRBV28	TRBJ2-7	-	TGTGCCAGCACCAGAGGCGTTGGCGGCGAGCAGTACTTC	CASTRGVGGEQYF
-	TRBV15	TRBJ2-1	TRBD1	TGTGCCACCAGCTCCCGGGACAGGGTATACAATGAGCAGTTCTTC	CATSSRDRVYNEQFF
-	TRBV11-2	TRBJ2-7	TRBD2	TGTGCCAGCAGCGTAACTAGCGGGATTAGCTACGAGCAGTACTTC	CASSVTSGISYEQYF
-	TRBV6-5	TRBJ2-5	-	TGTGCCAGCAGTTACGGAACTAGTGCGGAGACCCAGTACTTC	CASSYGTSAETQYF
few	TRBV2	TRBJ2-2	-	TGTGCCAGCAGACAGGGCACCGGGGAGCTGTTTTTT	CASRQGTGELFF
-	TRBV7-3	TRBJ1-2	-	TGTGCCAGCAGCTTACCGGGGGCAGGAGGCTACACCTTC	CASSLPGAGGYTF
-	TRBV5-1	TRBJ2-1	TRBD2	TGCGCCAGCAGCACGGCGGGAGGGCCCTATGAGCAGTTCTTC	CASSTAGGPYEQFF
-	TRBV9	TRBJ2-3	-	TGTGCCAGCAGCGTTCAAGTTAGCACAGATACGCAGTATTTT	CASSVQVSTDTQYF
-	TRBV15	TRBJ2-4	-	TGTGCCACCAGCAGAGGATCCTGGGCCAAAAACATTCAGTACTTC	CATSRGSWAKNIQYF
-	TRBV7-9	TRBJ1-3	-	TGTGCCAGCAGCTTTCTTCTGTTAGGAAACACCATATATTTT	CASSFLLLGNTIYF
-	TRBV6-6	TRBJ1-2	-	TGTGCCAGCAGTTACCCGGGGGAGGTCTATGGCTACACCTTC	CASSYPGEVYGYTF
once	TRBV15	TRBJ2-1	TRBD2	TGTGCCACCAGCAGAGATCTGGGGACTAGCTCGCTCTTC	CATSRDLGTSSLF
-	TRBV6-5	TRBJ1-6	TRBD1	TGTGCCAGCAGTTACTCAGCAGGGGGAAATAATTCACCCCTCCACTTT	CASSYSAGGNNSPLHF
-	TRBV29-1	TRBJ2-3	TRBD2	TGCAGCGTTGAAGAGAGGGGCGGGAGGGCGGATACGCAGTATTTT	CSVEERGGRADTQYF
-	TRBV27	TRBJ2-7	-	TGTGCCAGCAGTCGCCCCCTTATACTAGGGGATAGAGTCTACGAGCAGTACTTC	CASSRPLILGDRVYEQYF